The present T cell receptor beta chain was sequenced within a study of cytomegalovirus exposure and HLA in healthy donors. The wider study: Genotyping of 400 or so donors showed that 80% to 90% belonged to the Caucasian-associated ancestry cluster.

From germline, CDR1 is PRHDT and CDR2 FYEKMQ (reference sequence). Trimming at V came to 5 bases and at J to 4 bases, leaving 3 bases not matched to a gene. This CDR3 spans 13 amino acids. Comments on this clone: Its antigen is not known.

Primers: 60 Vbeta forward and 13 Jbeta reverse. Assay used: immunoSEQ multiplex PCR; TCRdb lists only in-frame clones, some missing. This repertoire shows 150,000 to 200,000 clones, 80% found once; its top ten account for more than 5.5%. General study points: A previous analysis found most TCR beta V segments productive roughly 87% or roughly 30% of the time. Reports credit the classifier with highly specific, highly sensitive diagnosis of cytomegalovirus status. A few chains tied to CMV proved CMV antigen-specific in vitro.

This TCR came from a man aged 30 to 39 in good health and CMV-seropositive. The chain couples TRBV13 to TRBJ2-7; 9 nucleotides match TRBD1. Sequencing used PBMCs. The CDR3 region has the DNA TGTGCCAGCAGCCTTGGGACAGGGTACGAGCAGTACTTC. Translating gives CASSLGTGYEQYF.